This TCR beta chain was profiled in a study of CD8+ T cells in alopecia areata. The study, taken as a whole, reports: Many of the expanded lesional clones endured in scalp and blood while on tofacitinib. Sequenced scalp T cells also include alphabeta T cells resident in normal skin.

This clone was detected only a few times. The target antigen is unknown. Reverse transcribed after extraction, RNA yielded cDNA as the sequencing template. Sequencing used immunoSEQ multiplex PCR; TCRdb keeps in-frame clones, though not all of them. The table lists about 200,000 clones, roughly two fifths of them singletons. The length of the CDR3 is 13 residues. Germline-derived CDR1 and CDR2 are SGHAT and FQNNGV. Trimming stripped 1 base from V and 5 bases from J, with 8 bases between. Regarding treatment: oral pan-JAK inhibitor, 5-10 mg twice daily. Lesional scalp punch biopsies and peripheral blood came from alopecia areata patients.

The chain carries TRBV11-2 and TRBJ2-5; the D gene is possibly TRBD2 (5 bases). The source material was CD4+ T cells sorted from blood, sampled at approximately week 31, from a patient treated with tofacitinib. This TCR came from a human donor with alopecia areata. As DNA, the CDR3 is TGTGCCAGCAGCTTAGGGGAGAGTGAGACCCAGTACTTC. This codes for CASSLGESETQYF.